Below are 29 T cell receptor beta chains sequenced from a single sample in a study of CD8+ T cells in alopecia areata. Specified treatment: oral pan-JAK inhibitor, 5-10 mg twice daily. Sequencing used cDNA as its template, made by extracting RNA and reverse transcribing it. Produced via immunoSEQ multiplex PCR; TCRdb's table is partial and in-frame only. The sample has 150,000 to 250,000 clones; 58% are singletons. Here the sequenced sample was CD4+ T cells sorted from blood, taken at week 24, from a patient treated with tofacitinib. The receptor set was obtained from a human donor with alopecia areata.

The table lists this clone with a few counts. The gene calls are TRBV29-1 and TRBJ1-1; the D gene is possibly TRBD1 (6 bases). The ends were cut back, 8 bases at V and 4 bases at J, with 17 bases in the middle. The germline gives CDR1 SQVTM, CDR2 ANQGSEA. The CDR3 is 13 amino acids. In DNA form, the CDR3 reads TGCAGCACCAAGAAGGACAGAACCACTGAAGCTTTCTTT. Translating it yields CSTKKDRTTEAFF.

CDR3 region: CASSLAGAGETQYF. In DNA form, the CDR3 reads TGTGCCAGCAGCTTAGCAGGGGCAGGAGAGACCCAGTACTTC. The chain employs TRBV7-9 and TRBJ2-5, with a tentative D call TRBD1 (5 bases). The V end was cut by 0 bases, the J end by 4 bases, with 9 bases between. CDR3 length: 14 amino acids. Per the germline V gene, CDR1 is SEHNR and CDR2 is FQNEAQ (reference sequence).

The table lists this clone with a count of one. The genes are TRBV29-1 and TRBJ2-3, with D tentatively TRBD2 (6 bases). This CDR3 contains 13 residues. Trimming removed 4 bases from V and 2 bases from J, with 10 bases in between. In germline, CDR1 is SQVTM, CDR2 ANQGSEA. The CDR3 is CSVAGLYTDTQYF. CDR3 nucleotide sequence: TGCAGCGTTGCGGGACTCTACACAGATACGCAGTATTTT.

This clone was found once. This chain uses TRBV4-3 with TRBJ2-6; 8 nucleotides agree with TRBD1. The germline gives CDR1 LGHNA, CDR2 YSLEER. V was pared by 1 base and J by 0 bases, with 8 bases of the junction left unmatched. The CDR3 is made up of 19 amino acids. CDR3 sequence (DNA): TGCGCCAGCAGCCAAGTCGGACAGGGCCCTCTCTCTGGGGCCAACGTCCTGACTTTC. Protein product: CASSQVGQGPLSGANVLTF.

As DNA, the CDR3 is TGTGCCAGCAGCTTAGCAGGGGGGAACACTGAAGCTTTCTTT. Amino acid sequence: CASSLAGGNTEAFF. The chain uses TRBV7-2 and TRBJ1-1; weak D call: TRBD1 (6 bases). CDR3 length: 14 amino acids. V lost 0 bases, J lost 1 base, and 6 bases lay in between. The germline V gene has CDR1 SGHTA and CDR2 FQGNSA.

By sample fraction, this clone is medium-sized (0.01 to 0.1%). The V gene is TRBV7-2, the J gene TRBJ2-3, with D possibly matching TRBD1 (6 bases). Trimming stripped 1 base from V and 4 bases from J, with 6 bases between. The CDR3 runs to 13 residues. Germline CDR1 reads SGHTA; CDR2 reads FQGNSA. Written as DNA, the CDR3 is TGTGCCAGCAGCTTAGACAGGGCAGATACGCAGTATTTT. Its protein product is CASSLDRADTQYF.

The chain carries TRBV30 and TRBJ2-7; 8 bases line up with TRBD1. The ends lost 1 base at V and 0 bases at J; junction bases unmatched: 5. Per germline, CDR1 GTSNPN and CDR2 SVGIG (reference sequence). This CDR3 is 15 amino acids long. Here the CDR3 reads CAWSAWDRSSYEQYF. The DNA of the CDR3 is TGTGCCTGGAGTGCGTGGGACAGGAGCTCCTACGAGCAGTACTTC.

This chain joins TRBV30 and TRBJ1-4; D gene unclear. V was shortened by 3 bases and J by 7 bases, with 3 bases between the two germline ends. Germline CDR1 GTSNPN, CDR2 SVGIG (reference sequence). This CDR3 contains 10 residues. CDR3 coding DNA: TGTGCCTGGAGCTCTGAAAAACTGTTTTTT. It translates to CAWSSEKLFF.

CDR3: CAWRGTGEEQYF. The CDR3 DNA is TGTGCCTGGAGAGGGACGGGGGAAGAGCAGTACTTC. The chain recombines TRBV30 with TRBJ2-7, with a possible D match to TRBD2 (6 bases). The CDR3 runs to 12 residues. Trimming shortened V by 3 bases and J by 7 bases, and 13 bases separated the two germline ends. Germline CDR1 reads GTSNPN; CDR2 reads SVGIG (reference sequence).

This chain uses TRBV5-1 with TRBJ1-4, with D possibly matching TRBD1 (6 bases). The CDR3 runs 13 residues. The ends were cut back, 6 bases at V and 5 bases at J, with 11 bases in the middle. Per germline, CDR1 SGHRS and CDR2 YFSETQ. CDR3 DNA: TGCGCCAGCACCAAAGGGGGGAATGAAAAACTGTTTTTT. This sequence encodes CASTKGGNEKLFF.

In its sample, this clone was seen a few times. The chain recombines TRBV29-1 with TRBJ1-2; TRBD1 is a possible D gene (6 bases). V lost 4 bases and J lost 6, with 12 bases in between. CDR1 is SQVTM, CDR2 ANQGSEA, per germline. This CDR3 spans 12 amino acids. Here the CDR3 reads CSVVRGTNGYTF. In nucleotides, the CDR3 is TGCAGCGTTGTGAGGGGGACGAATGGCTACACCTTC.

V gene TRBV29-1 combines with J gene TRBJ2-5; 8 bases align to TRBD2. The V segment lost 2 bases and the J segment 5 bases; nucleotides outside the gene matches: 7. CDR1 and CDR2 from the germline V gene are SQVTM and ANQGSEA. The CDR3 runs 14 residues. CDR3 DNA: TGCAGCGTTGAAACGGCGGGGGGAGGGGAGACCCAGTACTTC. It specifies CSVETAGGGETQYF. Using reference TRBV29-1 and TRBJ2-5 for the parts outside the CDR3, the full variable domain is SAVISQKPSRDICQRGTSLTIQCQVDSQVTMMFWYRQQPGQSLTLIATANQGSEATYESGFVIDKFPISRPNLTFSTLTVSNMSPEDSSIYLCSVETAGGGETQYFGPGTRLLVL.

The gene calls are TRBV29-1 and TRBJ2-4; 10 nucleotides match TRBD1. This CDR3 contains 12 residues. Germline-derived CDR1 and CDR2 are SQVTM and ANQGSEA. The V segment lost 5 bases and the J segment 7 bases; nucleotides outside the gene matches: 2. The CDR3 loop reads CSVQDRGNIQYF. The CDR3 coding sequence is TGCAGCGTTCAGGACAGGGGGAACATTCAGTACTTC.

The chain links TRBV5-1 to TRBJ2-3; 11 positions agree with TRBD2. Germline-derived CDR1 and CDR2 are SGHRS and YFSETQ. This CDR3 region has 16 residues. Trimming removed 4 bases from V and 2 bases from J; junction bases left unmatched: 6. CDR3 coding DNA: TGCGCCAGCAGCGGGGGGACTAGCGGAACCACAGATACGCAGTATTTT. Its protein product is CASSGGTSGTTDTQYF.

The chain joins TRBV29-1 to TRBJ1-3; TRBD1 might be the D (5 bases). V was shortened by 5 bases and J by 0 bases, with 14 bases between the two germline ends. This CDR3 region has 15 residues. Germline CDR1 SQVTM, CDR2 ANQGSEA. The CDR3 DNA reads as TGCAGCGTTTCTGGAGGGGACCTCTCTGGAAACACCATATATTTT. It translates to CSVSGGDLSGNTIYF.

The genes are TRBV15 and TRBJ1-5, with D unresolved. This CDR3 has 13 residues. V lost 3 bases and J lost 4, with 7 bases in between. Germline CDR1 reads LNHNV; CDR2 reads YYDKDF (reference sequence). CDR3 region: CATSSFLNQPQHF. In nucleotides, the CDR3 is TGTGCCACCAGCAGCTTTTTAAATCAGCCCCAGCATTTT.

The V and J genes are TRBV5-1 and TRBJ2-1, with TRBD1 as a possible D gene (6 bases). Trimming stripped 0 bases from V and 8 bases from J, with 12 bases between. The CDR3 has 14 amino acids. The V gene's germline CDR1 is SGHRS and CDR2 YFSETQ. CDR3 protein: CASSLDRAADEQFF. CDR3 DNA sequence: TGCGCCAGCAGCTTGGACAGGGCCGCGGATGAGCAGTTCTTC.

V is TRBV5-1 and J is TRBJ2-3, with D hard to call. Germline V CDR1 and CDR2: SGHRS, YFSETQ. The CDR3 runs to 17 residues. Between the trimmed V and J ends, which lost 4 bases and 0 bases, there was a span of 18 bases. The CDR3 is CASSVRSGSASTDTQYF. CDR3 coding DNA: TGCGCCAGCAGCGTTCGGTCCGGGTCCGCTAGCACAGATACGCAGTATTTT.

This clone turned up a few times. Additional DNA sequences in this sample encode the identical CDR3. This chain connects TRBV18 to TRBJ1-2; tentatively, D is TRBD1 (6 bases). V dropped 2 bases and J dropped 2 bases, with 12 bases sitting between them. The germline V gene encodes CDR1 KGHSH and CDR2 LQKENI. CDR3 length: 15 residues. CDR3 nucleotide sequence: TGTGCCAGCTCACCAGCAAGCACAGGGAACTATGGCTACACCTTC. Amino acid sequence: CASSPASTGNYGYTF.

J is TRBJ2-1 and V is TRBV4-2; 11 bases are a match to TRBD2. V was clipped by 5 bases and J by 1 base; unmatched bases: 1. The length of the CDR3 is 15 residues. Germline CDR1 reads LGHNA; CDR2 reads YNFKEQ. CDR3 DNA sequence: TGTGCCAGCAGCGTAGCGGGGGGGTCCTACAATGAGCAGTTCTTC. It is translated as CASSVAGGSYNEQFF.

This clone was counted once. The rearrangement uses TRBV5-1 and TRBJ1-6; a possible D gene is TRBD1 (5 bases). The V and J ends lost 0 bases and 10 bases respectively, with 14 bases between them. Germline CDR1 SGHRS, CDR2 YFSETQ. The CDR3 runs 15 residues. DNA of the CDR3: TGCGCCAGCAGCTTGGGGGACTTTAAGTTGTCACCCCTCCACTTT. Translating it yields CASSLGDFKLSPLHF.

This clone was seen a few times. The chain links TRBV4-1 to TRBJ2-5; 8 bases align to TRBD2. After removal of 4 bases from V and 4 bases from J, the junction contained 14 bases not matched to a gene. This CDR3 has 17 amino acids. CDR1 and CDR2 from the germline V gene are MGHRA and YSYEKL. CDR3 region: CASSPIGGGGSGETQYF. In DNA form, the CDR3 reads TGCGCCAGCAGCCCCATAGGTGGCGGGGGGTCGGGAGAGACCCAGTACTTC.

The V and J genes are TRBV5-6 and TRBJ1-2; possibly TRBD1 for D (6 bases). The germline V gene has CDR1 SGHDT and CDR2 YYEEEE. This CDR3 is 15 amino acids long. V was cut by 4 bases and J by 4 bases, with 17 bases left in between. CDR3 residues: CASSVDSGRGYGYTF. For the CDR3, the DNA is TGTGCCAGCAGCGTGGACAGCGGTCGTGGCTATGGCTACACCTTC.

This chain joins TRBV6-7 and TRBJ1-1; D is possibly TRBD1 (5 bases). TRBV6-7 has ORF status, its function being uncertain. Trimming shortened V by 5 bases and J by 0 bases, and 19 bases separated the two germline ends. The CDR3 runs to 17 residues. CDR3 protein: CASSPRVGDGLNTEAFF. CDR3 sequence (DNA): TGTGCCAGCAGTCCGCGCGTCGGGGACGGGCTGAACACTGAAGCTTTCTTT.

V and J are TRBV5-5 and TRBJ2-5; unclear D gene. V lost 4 bases, J lost 2 bases, and 3 bases lay in between. This CDR3 is built from 11 residues. CDR1 and CDR2 from the germline V gene are SGHKS and YYEKEE (reference sequence). Here the CDR3 DNA reads TGTGCCAGCAGCGATCAAGAGACCCAGTACTTC. Translating it yields CASSDQETQYF.

The chain joins TRBV11-2 to TRBJ1-1; D uncertain. Germline V lookup: CDR1 SGHAT, CDR2 FQNNGV. The CDR3 runs to 14 residues. Trimming removed 3 bases from V and 7 bases from J, with 15 bases in between. The CDR3 DNA reads TGTGCCAGCAGCTTTATTCGGGTAGAAGGTGAAGCTTTCTTT. This translates into CASSFIRVEGEAFF.

The V and J genes are TRBV29-1 and TRBJ1-2; 10 bases line up with TRBD1. CDR1 SQVTM and CDR2 ANQGSEA come from the germline V gene. The CDR3 spans 12 residues. The CDR3 region is CRAGDRGDGYTF. CDR3 coding DNA: TGCAGAGCCGGGGACAGGGGAGATGGCTACACCTTC.

This clone has just a few counts. A junction boundary mismatches the germline segment, possibly from a read error. V gene TRBV5-5 combines with J gene TRBJ2-7; D assignment may be TRBD1 or TRBD2 (5 bases each). The CDR3 is made up of 14 amino acids. Germline CDR1 reads SGHKS; CDR2 reads YYEKEE (reference sequence). CDR3 DNA sequence: TGCGCCAGCAGCCAAATGGGGATGGGGGACGAGCAGTACTTC. The encoded protein is CASSQMGMGDEQYF.

The chain is built from TRBV18 and TRBJ1-3; D is unclear. This CDR3 has 16 residues. Per the germline V gene, CDR1 is KGHSH and CDR2 is LQKENI. Trimming stripped 2 bases from V and 0 bases from J, with 11 bases between. In DNA, the CDR3 is TGTGCCAGCTCACCAGGACGGTATGACTCTGGAAACACCATATATTTT. This gives the protein CASSPGRYDSGNTIYF.